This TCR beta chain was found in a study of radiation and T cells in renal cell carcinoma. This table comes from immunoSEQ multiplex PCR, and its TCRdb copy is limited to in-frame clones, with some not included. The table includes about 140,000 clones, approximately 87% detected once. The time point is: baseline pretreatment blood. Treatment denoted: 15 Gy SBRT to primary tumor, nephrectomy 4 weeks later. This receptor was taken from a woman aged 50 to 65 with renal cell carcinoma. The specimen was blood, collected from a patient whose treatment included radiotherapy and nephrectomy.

This chain's CDR3 is CASKDRGRSGELFF. For the CDR3, the DNA is TGTGCCAGCAAGGACAGGGGTAGGAGCGGGGAGCTGTTTTTT. The genes are TRBV2 and TRBJ2-2, with 9 bases matching TRBD1. Germline assignment: CDR1 SNHLY and CDR2 FYNNEI. The CDR3 consists of 14 residues. V shed 7 bases and J 7 bases; nucleotides not matched to a gene: 7.